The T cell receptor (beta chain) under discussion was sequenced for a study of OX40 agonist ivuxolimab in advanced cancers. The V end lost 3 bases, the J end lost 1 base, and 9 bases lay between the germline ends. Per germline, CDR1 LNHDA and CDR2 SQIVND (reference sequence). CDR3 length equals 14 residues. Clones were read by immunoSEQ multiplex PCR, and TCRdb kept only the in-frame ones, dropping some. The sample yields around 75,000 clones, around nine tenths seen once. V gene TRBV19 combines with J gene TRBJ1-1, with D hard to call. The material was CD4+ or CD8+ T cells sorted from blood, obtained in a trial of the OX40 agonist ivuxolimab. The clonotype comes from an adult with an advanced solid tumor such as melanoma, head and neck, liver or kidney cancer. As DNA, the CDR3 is TGTGCCAGTAGTATGAGGGTACAGAACACTGAAGCTTTCTTT. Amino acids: CASSMRVQNTEAFF.